These T cell receptor beta chains were read from a single sample in a study of cytomegalovirus exposure and HLA in healthy donors. Data came from immunoSEQ multiplex PCR; TCRdb stores just in-frame clones and leaves some out. The sample totals tens of thousands of clones. Sequencing was carried out using PBMCs. The receptors here all came from a male donor in good health and CMV-seronegative. Each CDR3 is given with its conserved first and last residue. A D gene is named only where the DNA matches it firmly.

V: TRBV5-1
D: TRBD2
J: TRBJ2-7
CDR3: CASRSWEGPYEQYF
DNA: TGCGCCAGCCGTTCGTGGGAGGGCCCCTACGAGCAGTACTTC

V: TRBV18
D: TRBD2
J: TRBJ2-5
CDR3: CASSPPRTRETQYF
DNA: TGTGCCAGCTCACCACCGAGGACTAGAGAGACCCAGTACTTC

V: TRBV7-3
D: TRBD2
J: TRBJ2-7
CDR3: CASSLTGGTSGRAYEQYF
DNA: TGTGCCAGCAGCCTGACGGGGGGGACTAGCGGGAGGGCCTACGAGCAGTACTTC

V: TRBV6-5
D: TRBD2
J: TRBJ2-7
CDR3: CASSYSLAGPYEQYF
DNA: TGTGCCAGCAGTTACTCACTAGCGGGGCCGTACGAGCAGTACTTC

V: TRBV14
D: NA
J: TRBJ1-1
CDR3: CASSQRVNTEAFF
DNA: TGTGCCAGCAGCCAACGGGTGAACACTGAAGCTTTCTTT

V: TRBV4-1
D: TRBD1
J: TRBJ2-6
CDR3: CASSQFAGQGASGANVLTF
DNA: TGCGCCAGCAGCCAATTCGCGGGACAGGGGGCATCTGGGGCCAACGTCCTGACTTTC

V: TRBV4-1
D: TRBD2
J: TRBJ2-2
CDR3: CASSQNQRGPGELFF
DNA: TGCGCCAGCAGCCAAAACCAGCGGGGCCCCGGGGAGCTGTTTTTT

V: TRBV6-1
D: NA
J: TRBJ2-2
CDR3: CASRLGGAGELFF
DNA: TGTGCCAGCAGACTGGGGGGTGCCGGGGAGCTGTTTTTT

V: TRBV9
D: TRBD2
J: TRBJ2-3
CDR3: CASSVRGGAGDTQYF
DNA: TGTGCCAGCAGCGTCCGGGGGGGCGCGGGTGATACGCAGTATTTT

V: TRBV27
D: TRBD2
J: TRBJ2-7
CDR3: CASSLYPSGAYEQYF
DNA: TGTGCCAGCAGTTTATACCCTAGCGGGGCTTACGAGCAGTACTTC

V: TRBV4-2
D: TRBD2
J: TRBJ2-7
CDR3: CASSQEASGRDYEQYF
DNA: TGTGCCAGCAGCCAAGAGGCTAGCGGGAGAGACTACGAGCAGTACTTC

V: TRBV6-6
D: NA
J: TRBJ1-3
CDR3: CASRPRAGNTIYF
DNA: TGTGCCAGCCGACCCAGGGCTGGAAACACCATATATTTT

V: TRBV5-4
D: NA
J: TRBJ2-3
CDR3: CASSLSGGTDTQYF
DNA: TGTGCCAGCAGCTTGAGTGGCGGAACAGATACGCAGTATTTT

V: TRBV10-3
D: TRBD1
J: TRBJ1-2
CDR3: CAISPHTGGNGYTF
DNA: TGTGCCATCAGCCCCCATACAGGGGGCAATGGCTACACCTTC

V: TRBV13
D: NA
J: TRBJ2-1
CDR3: CASSLEWGPTDNEQFF
DNA: TGTGCCAGCAGCTTAGAGTGGGGGCCCACCGACAATGAGCAGTTCTTC

V: TRBV10-3
D: NA
J: TRBJ1-2
CDR3: CAISELQENYGYTF
DNA: TGTGCCATCAGTGAGTTACAGGAGAACTATGGCTACACCTTC

V: TRBV7-8
D: NA
J: TRBJ2-3
CDR3: CASSLLGAADTQYF
DNA: TGTGCCAGCAGCTTACTAGGAGCCGCAGATACGCAGTATTTT

V: TRBV7-2
D: NA
J: TRBJ1-5
CDR3: CASSLYADQPQHF
DNA: TGTGCCAGCAGCTTATACGCGGATCAGCCCCAGCATTTT

V: TRBV29-1
D: TRBD1
J: TRBJ1-2
CDR3: CSVEGRDREGGDGYTF
DNA: TGCAGCGTTGAGGGCCGGGACAGGGAAGGGGGTGATGGCTACACCTTC

V: TRBV7-9
D: NA
J: TRBJ2-5
CDR3: CASSSWQEETQYF
DNA: TGTGCCAGCAGCTCATGGCAGGAAGAGACCCAGTACTTC

V: TRBV2
D: NA
J: TRBJ2-6
CDR3: CASSGDTFSGANVLTF
DNA: TGTGCCAGCAGTGGGGACACCTTCTCTGGGGCCAACGTCCTGACTTTC

V: TRBV6-5
D: TRBD1
J: TRBJ1-2
CDR3: CASTRTGTNYGYTF
DNA: TGTGCCAGTACCCGGACAGGCACTAACTATGGCTACACCTTC

V: TRBV28
D: TRBD2
J: TRBJ2-5
CDR3: CASSSGGEETQYF
DNA: TGTGCCAGCAGTTCCGGGGGGGAAGAGACCCAGTACTTC

V: TRBV7-2
D: NA
J: TRBJ1-1
CDR3: CASSATVVNTEAFF
DNA: TGTGCCAGCAGCGCAACGGTTGTGAACACTGAAGCTTTCTTT

V: TRBV19
D: NA
J: TRBJ1-2
CDR3: CASSSYQGGRWGYTF
DNA: TGTGCCAGTAGCTCCTACCAGGGAGGTCGTTGGGGCTACACCTTC

V: TRBV28
D: TRBD1
J: TRBJ2-7
CDR3: CASSWTGNYEQYF
DNA: TGTGCCAGCAGCTGGACAGGGAACTACGAGCAGTACTTC

V: TRBV28
D: NA
J: TRBJ1-5
CDR3: CASTTGLNQPQHF
DNA: TGTGCCAGCACTACAGGGCTCAATCAGCCCCAGCATTTT

V: TRBV6-6
D: TRBD1
J: TRBJ1-3
CDR3: CASSFGQGAGNTIYF
DNA: TGTGCCAGCAGTTTCGGACAGGGGGCTGGAAACACCATATATTTT

V: TRBV7-2
D: TRBD2
J: TRBJ2-7
CDR3: CASSLGASGLEQYF
DNA: TGTGCCAGCAGCTTAGGGGCTAGCGGTTTGGAGCAGTACTTC

V: TRBV5-4
D: TRBD1
J: TRBJ2-7
CDR3: CASSRQGAYEQYF
DNA: TGTGCCAGCAGCCGCCAGGGGGCATACGAGCAGTACTTC

V: TRBV4-1
D: NA
J: TRBJ1-4
CDR3: CASSQTPHGVTAEKLFF
DNA: TGCGCCAGCAGCCAGACCCCTCACGGAGTGACTGCTGAAAAACTGTTTTTT

V: TRBV7-2
D: NA
J: TRBJ1-1
CDR3: CASRPTGQTEAFF
DNA: TGTGCCAGCAGACCCACAGGGCAAACTGAAGCTTTCTTT